The 18 T cell receptor beta chains below all came from one sample that was sequenced in a study of blood T cell repertoires in COVID-19 (dated by TCRdb to 2019 to 2021). Libraries were constructed by the immunoSEQ multiplex PCR assay. TCRdb carries this immuneACCESS record with in-frame sequences only. Its versions omit some clonotypes, under half of them owing to an unresolved V gene in the studies checked, with the rest unexplained. This sample comprises some 250,000 clones, 91% of them detected only once. Approximately 1.3% of the sample is held by the ten biggest clonotypes. Sequencing was carried out using PBMCs or T cells enriched from blood (not recorded which). The receptors come from a human donor in a cohort exposed to, infected with or recovered from COVID-19 (not recorded which). The donor label of this sample is uncertain.

The CDR3 loop is CASSLVRDRWGGTEAFF. The CDR3 nucleotides read TGTGCCAGCAGCTTAGTCCGGGACAGGTGGGGTGGAACTGAAGCTTTCTTT. The rearrangement uses TRBV7-9 and TRBJ1-1; 8 nucleotides line up with TRBD1. The junction had 12 bases not matched to a gene; V was cut back by 1 base and J by 5 bases. The V gene's germline CDR1 is SEHNR and CDR2 FQNEAQ (reference sequence). The CDR3 has 17 amino acids. The whole variable domain, remainder taken from reference TRBV7-9 and TRBJ1-1, is DTGVSQNPRHKITKRGQNVTFRCDPISEHNRLYWYRQTLGQGPEFLTYFQNEAQLEKSRLLSDRFSAERPKGSFSTLEIQRTEQGDSAMYLCASSLVRDRWGGTEAFFGQGTRLTVV.

DNA for the CDR3: TGTGCCAGCAGCATGGGACTAGCGGGGGTCAATGAGCAGTTCTTC. Its protein product is CASSMGLAGVNEQFF. The chain combines TRBV11-2 with TRBJ2-1; 14 nucleotides line up with TRBD2. CDR1 SGHAT and CDR2 FQNNGV come from the germline V gene. V was clipped by 5 bases and J by 6 bases; unmatched bases: 3. The CDR3 length is 15 residues.

Only a few counts were recorded for this clone. The chain is built from TRBV19 and TRBJ1-1; D gene unclear. The length of the CDR3 is 12 residues. CDR1 is LNHDA and CDR2 is SQIVND in the germline V gene (reference sequence). V shed 3 bases and J shed 1 base, with 3 bases lying between them. The CDR3 is CASSIGNTEAFF. CDR3 in DNA: TGTGCCAGTAGTATCGGGAACACTGAAGCTTTCTTT.

The chain has TRBV10-3 and TRBJ2-3; 9 bases fit TRBD1. The V gene's germline CDR1 is ENHRY and CDR2 SYGVKD. With V trimmed by 11 bases and J by 6 bases, 15 bases remained unmatched. There are 15 residues in the CDR3. The CDR3: CASQGAMSGFDTQYF. The DNA for the CDR3 is TGTGCCTCACAGGGGGCAATGTCGGGGTTCGATACGCAGTATTTT.

The chain combines TRBV3-1 (or the pseudogene TRBV3-2) with TRBJ2-5; D possibly corresponds to TRBD2 (6 bases). Trimming removed 5 bases at V and 2 bases at J, with 9 bases between. The CDR3 contains 13 residues. CDR1 is LGHDT and CDR2 is YNNKEL in the germline V gene (reference sequence). CDR3 sequence: CASSSRGQETQYF. The DNA of the CDR3 is TGTGCCAGCAGCTCCCGGGGGCAAGAGACCCAGTACTTC.

V and J are TRBV7-2 and TRBJ2-2; the match to TRBD2 covers 8 bases. In germline, CDR1 is SGHTA, CDR2 FQGNSA. Trimming cost V 9 bases and J 0 bases; bases outside gene matches: 3. The CDR3 sequence is 14 residues long. In nucleotides, the CDR3 is TGTGCCAGTCGGACTAGCCCGAACACCGGGGAGCTGTTTTTT. Residues: CASRTSPNTGELFF.

The J gene is TRBJ2-7, the V gene TRBV5-4; 7 positions match TRBD1. Per germline, CDR1 SGHNT and CDR2 YYREEE (reference sequence). Unmatched junction bases numbered 12, after V lost 6 bases and J lost 0 bases. This CDR3 spans 16 amino acids. CDR3 bases: TGTGCCAGCACCCAATCCCCGGGACAGAGCTCCTACGAGCAGTACTTC. Translating it yields CASTQSPGQSSYEQYF. The whole variable domain, remainder taken from reference TRBV5-4 and TRBJ2-7, is ETGVTQSPTHLIKTRGQQVTLRCSSQSGHNTVSWYQQALGQGPQFIFQYYREEENGRGNFPPRFSGLQFPNYSSELNVNALELDDSALYLCASTQSPGQSSYEQYFGPGTRLTVT.

This clone occurred once. The chain uses TRBV24-1 and TRBJ2-3, with D perhaps matching TRBD1 (6 bases). Germline V lookup: CDR1 KGHDR, CDR2 SFDVKD. Deletions cut 0 bases from V and 3 bases from J, with 15 bases between. This CDR3 spans 17 amino acids. CDR3 loop: CATSDLKRGSGTDTQYF. Here the CDR3 DNA reads TGTGCCACCAGTGATTTGAAAAGGGGGTCAGGGACAGATACGCAGTATTTT.

The gene calls are TRBV14 and TRBJ2-7, with a tentative D call TRBD2 (5 bases). CDR1 is SGHDN, CDR2 FVKESK, per germline. This CDR3 region has 16 residues. The V end lost 3 bases, the J end lost 1 base, and 16 bases lay between the germline ends. DNA of the CDR3: TGTGCCAGCAGCCAGTCCACCCGACGGGGTTCCTACGAGCAGTACTTC. Its translation is CASSQSTRRGSYEQYF.

Remarks on this clone: The sample holds other DNA sequences that translate to the same CDR3. The rearrangement uses TRBV9 and TRBJ2-2, with a tentative D call TRBD2 (6 bases). CDR3 length: 16 amino acids. Germline V gives CDR1 SGDLS, CDR2 YYNGEE. V was pared by 2 bases and J by 0 bases, with 11 bases between. CDR3 sequence: CASSVGGASNTGELFF. The CDR3 DNA sequence: TGTGCCAGCAGCGTCGGCGGGGCGTCGAACACCGGGGAGCTGTTTTTT.

The chain combines TRBV19 with TRBJ2-5; the match to TRBD2 covers 10 bases. CDR1 is LNHDA and CDR2 is SQIVND in the germline V gene (reference sequence). The CDR3 has 16 amino acids. V lost 3 bases and J lost 1; bases outside the gene matches: 5. The CDR3 region has the DNA TGTGCCAGTAGTATGGGCAGCGGGGGGGCCCAAGAGACCCAGTACTTC. Its protein product is CASSMGSGGAQETQYF.

V gene TRBV5-1 combines with J gene TRBJ1-1; D uncertain. V was cut by 0 bases and J by 0 bases, with 15 bases left in between. The CDR3 has 17 amino acids. Germline CDR1 reads SGHRS; CDR2 reads YFSETQ. CDR3 DNA sequence: TGCGCCAGCAGCTTGGCGGGTCGAAGAGAAATGAACACTGAAGCTTTCTTT. As protein: CASSLAGRREMNTEAFF.

The chain employs TRBV12-3 or TRBV12-4 and TRBJ1-1, with 8 bases that match TRBD1. V was clipped by 7 bases and J by 1 base; unmatched bases: 2. The CDR3 is made up of 13 amino acids. In nucleotides, the CDR3 is TGTGCCAGCAAGCAGGGGGCGAACACTGAAGCTTTCTTT. Translating it yields CASKQGANTEAFF.

This clone came up a few times. The chain joins TRBV11-2 to TRBJ2-7; D call uncertain. This CDR3 is 12 amino acids long. Trimming pared 5 bases from V and 1 base from J, leaving 6 bases between. Germline V CDR1 and CDR2: SGHAT, FQNNGV. CDR3 bases: TGTGCCAGCAGCCCAACATCCTACGAGCAGTACTTC. The encoded protein is CASSPTSYEQYF.

The V call is TRBV3-1 (or the pseudogene TRBV3-2), the J call TRBJ1-1; D might be TRBD1 (5 bases). Germline loops: CDR1 LGHDT, CDR2 YNNKEL (reference sequence). V was pared by 4 bases and J by 5 bases, with 11 bases between. The CDR3 totals 13 residues. The CDR3 coding sequence is TGTGCCAGCAGCCGACAGCTGGTAACTGAAGCTTTCTTT. Translation: CASSRQLVTEAFF.

The CDR3 sequence: CASSRPGRGDTQYF. Written as DNA, the CDR3 is TGTGCCAGCAGCCGGCCGGGTAGGGGGGATACGCAGTATTTT. The rearrangement links TRBV14 to TRBJ2-3; perhaps TRBD1 as D (6 bases). The CDR3 sequence is 14 residues long. Looked up from germline, CDR1 is SGHDN and CDR2 is FVKESK. The ends were cut back, 4 bases at V and 6 bases at J, with 14 bases in the middle.

The chain uses TRBV30 and TRBJ1-2; D call uncertain. Looked up from germline, CDR1 is GTSNPN and CDR2 is SVGIG (reference sequence). CDR3 length: 13 residues. CDR3 DNA: TGTGCAGGAGAGCGGATAGCTAACTATGGCTACACCTTC. Translation: CAGERIANYGYTF. The whole variable domain, remainder taken from reference TRBV30 and TRBJ1-2, is SQTIHQWPATLVQPVGSPLSLECTVEGTSNPNLYWYRQAAGRGLQLLFYSVGIGQISSEVPQNLSASRPQDRQFILSSKKLLLSDSGFYLCAGERIANYGYTFGSGTRLTVV.

CDR3 nucleotide sequence: TGTGCCACCAGCCCGCGCGGGAACACTGAAGCTTTCTTT. Translating it yields CATSPRGNTEAFF. The rearrangement joins TRBV15 to TRBJ1-1; D is ambiguous. Between the trimmed V and J ends, which lost 5 bases and 1 base, there was a span of 8 bases. The CDR3 has 13 amino acids. From germline, CDR1 is LNHNV and CDR2 YYDKDF (reference sequence).